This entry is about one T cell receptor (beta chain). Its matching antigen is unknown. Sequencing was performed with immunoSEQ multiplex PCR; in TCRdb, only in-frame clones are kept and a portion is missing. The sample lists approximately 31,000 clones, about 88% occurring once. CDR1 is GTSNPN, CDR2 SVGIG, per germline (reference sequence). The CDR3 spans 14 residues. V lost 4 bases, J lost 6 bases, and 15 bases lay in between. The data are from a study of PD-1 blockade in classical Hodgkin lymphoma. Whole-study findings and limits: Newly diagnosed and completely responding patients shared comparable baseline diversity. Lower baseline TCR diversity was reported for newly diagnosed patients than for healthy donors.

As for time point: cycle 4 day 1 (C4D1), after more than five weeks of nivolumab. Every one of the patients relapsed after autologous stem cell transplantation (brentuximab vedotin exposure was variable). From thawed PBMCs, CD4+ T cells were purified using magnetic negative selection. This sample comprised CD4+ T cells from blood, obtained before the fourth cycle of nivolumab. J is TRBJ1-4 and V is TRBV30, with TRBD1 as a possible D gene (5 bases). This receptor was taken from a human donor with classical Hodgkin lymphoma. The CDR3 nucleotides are TGTGCCTGGACCCGACTGGGGGGGTATGAAAAACTGTTTTTT. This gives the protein CAWTRLGGYEKLFF.